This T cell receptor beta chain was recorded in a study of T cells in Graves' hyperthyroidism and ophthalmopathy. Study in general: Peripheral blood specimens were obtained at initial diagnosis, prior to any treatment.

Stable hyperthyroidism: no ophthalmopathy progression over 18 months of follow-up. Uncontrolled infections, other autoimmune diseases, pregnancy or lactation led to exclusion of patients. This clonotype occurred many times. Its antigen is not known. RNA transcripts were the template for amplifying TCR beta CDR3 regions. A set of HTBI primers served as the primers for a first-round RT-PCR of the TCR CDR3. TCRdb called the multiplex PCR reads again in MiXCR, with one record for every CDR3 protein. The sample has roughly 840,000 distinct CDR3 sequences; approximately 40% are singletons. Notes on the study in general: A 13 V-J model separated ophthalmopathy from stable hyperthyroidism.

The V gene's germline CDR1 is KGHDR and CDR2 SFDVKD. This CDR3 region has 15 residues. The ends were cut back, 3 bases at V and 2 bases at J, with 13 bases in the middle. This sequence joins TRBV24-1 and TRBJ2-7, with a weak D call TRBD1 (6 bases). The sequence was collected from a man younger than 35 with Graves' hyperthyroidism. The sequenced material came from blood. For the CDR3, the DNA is TGTGCCACCAGTGATAGCACAGGGAGCCCCTACGAGCAGTACTTC. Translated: CATSDSTGSPYEQYF.